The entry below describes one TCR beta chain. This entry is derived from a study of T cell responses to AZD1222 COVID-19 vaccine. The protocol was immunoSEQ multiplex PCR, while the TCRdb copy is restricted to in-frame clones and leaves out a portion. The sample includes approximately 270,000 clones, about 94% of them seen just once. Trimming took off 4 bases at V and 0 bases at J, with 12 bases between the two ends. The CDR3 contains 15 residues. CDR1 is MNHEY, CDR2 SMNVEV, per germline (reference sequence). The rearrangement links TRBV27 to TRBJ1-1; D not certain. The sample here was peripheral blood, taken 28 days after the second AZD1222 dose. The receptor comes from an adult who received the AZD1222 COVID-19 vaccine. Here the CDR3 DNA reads TGTGCCAGCAGTTCCGGGGTGAGTGTGAACACTGAAGCTTTCTTT. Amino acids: CASSSGVSVNTEAFF.